This T cell receptor beta chain was recovered during a study of cytomegalovirus exposure and HLA in healthy donors. Background on the study: Clustering assigned 70% to 90% of the approximately 400 genotyped donors to the Caucasian-associated ancestry cluster. Overall study results and limits: As a later analysis showed, a missense DCLRE1C variant was linked to trimming of TCR beta V- and J-genes.

In the PCR, 60 Vbeta and 13 Jbeta primers were used. Libraries were prepared by immunoSEQ multiplex PCR; TCRdb keeps only in-frame clonotypes and omits some of them. The sample has roughly 290,000 clones; roughly 89% are singletons. For this clone: Its target is unknown.

The CDR3 length is 15 residues. V lost 1 base and J lost 7, with 16 bases in between. The germline CDR1 and CDR2 sequences are KGHSH and LQKENI. Material: PBMCs. This receptor was obtained from a woman aged 18 to 35 in good health and CMV-seronegative. This rearrangement joins TRBV18 to TRBJ1-1; tentative D call: TRBD1 (6 bases). The CDR3 loop is CASSPQGEGSSEAFF. CDR3 nucleotides: TGTGCCAGCTCACCACAGGGGGAGGGGTCGAGTGAAGCTTTCTTT. Combining the CDR3 with reference TRBV18 and TRBJ1-1 gives the whole variable domain NAGVMQNPRHLVRRRGQEARLRCSPMKGHSHVYWYRQLPEEGLKFMVYLQKENIIDESGMPKERFSAEFPKEGPSILRIQQVVRGDSAAYFCASSPQGEGSSEAFFGQGTRLTVV.